These T cell receptor beta chains were read from a single sample in a study of cytomegalovirus exposure and HLA in healthy donors. TCRdb's copy holds only in-frame clones and misses some; the assay was immunoSEQ multiplex PCR. Here the sample spans about 120,000 clones, roughly 79% being singletons. Sequences were obtained from PBMCs. Receptors originate from a woman aged 18 to 35 in good health and CMV-seronegative. The conserved cysteine and the conserved F or W are not part of the CDR3 here.

j_gene: TRBJ1-5
v_gene: TRBV4-2
CDR3aa: ASSQDLASNQPQH

j_gene: TRBJ1-1
v_gene: TRBV4-2
CDR3aa: ASSQGRQGLRAF

j_gene: TRBJ1-2
v_gene: TRBV5-6
CDR3aa: ASSWTANYGYT

j_gene: TRBJ1-3
v_gene: TRBV7-9
CDR3aa: ASSLAQVISGNTIY

j_gene: TRBJ1-1
v_gene: TRBV9
CDR3aa: ASSPQGTVNTEAF

j_gene: TRBJ2-7
v_gene: TRBV28
CDR3aa: ASKETDRVTNEQY

j_gene: TRBJ1-4
v_gene: TRBV2
CDR3aa: ASSRGQPNEKLF

j_gene: TRBJ2-7
v_gene: TRBV5-4
CDR3aa: ASSFDRSYEQY

j_gene: TRBJ1-6
v_gene: TRBV19
CDR3aa: ASKTDRGRNSPLH

j_gene: TRBJ2-7
v_gene: TRBV6-5
CDR3aa: ASSRTGSGYEQY

j_gene: TRBJ2-5
v_gene: TRBV5-1
CDR3aa: ASSFQQGYQETQY

j_gene: TRBJ2-2
v_gene: TRBV5-1
CDR3aa: ASSLASGGPTGELF

j_gene: TRBJ1-1
v_gene: TRBV14
CDR3aa: ASSQEARNTEAF

j_gene: TRBJ2-2
v_gene: TRBV2
CDR3aa: ARQGSYTGELF

j_gene: TRBJ1-2
v_gene: TRBV29-1
CDR3aa: SVGDRGQAYGYT

j_gene: TRBJ1-1
v_gene: TRBV7-9
CDR3aa: ASSLVAPNTEAF

j_gene: TRBJ2-7
v_gene: TRBV28
CDR3aa: ASYAQGRFYEQY

j_gene: TRBJ2-7
v_gene: TRBV6-1
CDR3aa: ASSEVEGWGEQY

j_gene: TRBJ2-1
v_gene: TRBV5-1
CDR3aa: ASSLEDRSSYNEQF

j_gene: TRBJ2-3
v_gene: TRBV7-6
CDR3aa: ASSLGAIGGTDTQY

j_gene: TRBJ1-2
v_gene: TRBV6-1
CDR3aa: ASSGGTGGGISYGYT

j_gene: TRBJ2-3
v_gene: TRBV6-6
CDR3aa: ASSPRTGLTDTQY

j_gene: TRBJ1-1
v_gene: TRBV28
CDR3aa: ASSFWQGMNTEAF

j_gene: TRBJ2-4
v_gene: TRBV28
CDR3aa: ASRTDTRAISY